A selection of T cell receptor beta chains follows, all from one sample in a study of regulatory T cells in long-lasting Graves disease. TCRdb fed the multiplex PCR reads into MiXCR, producing one record per CDR3 protein. There are about 530,000 distinct CDR3 sequences in the sample; about 16% occur only once, and 25% lies in the top ten. These records were also assigned to another study, of T cells in Graves' hyperthyroidism and ophthalmopathy.

Sequences were derived from peripheral blood mononuclear cells (PBMCs), sampled at new diagnosis, from a patient treated with antithyroid drugs. These TCRs come from a middle-aged woman with Graves disease. Each CDR3 is given with its conserved first and last residue. The order of the fields is CDR3 protein, CDR3 DNA, clone size, D gene, J gene, V gene. A D gene is named only where the DNA matches it firmly. Not every row has a clone size; where given, it reads once, few, many or a size class.

CDR3: CASSPSPFTDTQYF; DNA: TGCGCCAGCAGCCCTAGCCCATTTACCGATACGCAGTATTTT; size: -; D: -; J: TRBJ2-3; V: TRBV4-1
CDR3: CASSIEWTGAPQHF; DNA: TGTGCCAGTAGTATAGAGTGGACAGGGGCACCCCAGCATTTT; size: -; D: TRBD1; J: TRBJ1-5; V: TRBV19
CDR3: CASRVGPRYGYTF; DNA: TGTGCCAGCAGGGTGGGACCCCGCTATGGCTACACCTTC; size: many; D: -; J: TRBJ1-2; V: TRBV12-3/TRBV12-4
CDR3: CASSPLTLRVGGTEAFF; DNA: TGTGCCAGCTCACCACTCACTCTCAGGGTCGGGGGCACTGAAGCTTTCTTT; size: many; D: -; J: TRBJ1-1; V: TRBV18
CDR3: CASSPGAGSEAFF; DNA: TGTGCCAGCAGTCCAGGCGCGGGGTCTGAAGCTTTCTTT; size: many; D: -; J: TRBJ1-1; V: TRBV12-3/TRBV12-4
CDR3: CASSYSTEQFF; DNA: TGTGCCAGCAGTTACTCAACTGAGCAGTTCTTC; size: -; D: -; J: TRBJ2-1; V: TRBV6-2/TRBV6-3
CDR3: CASSSGQGLETQYF; DNA: TGTGCCAGCAGCTCGGGACAGGGGCTTGAGACCCAGTACTTC; size: many; D: TRBD1; J: TRBJ2-5; V: TRBV11-2
CDR3: CASSLSGTVSTGELFF; DNA: TGTGCCAGCAGCTTGTCTGGGACAGTTTCCACCGGGGAGCTGTTTTTT; size: few; D: TRBD1; J: TRBJ2-2; V: TRBV11-2
CDR3: CASSSDRVYEQYF; DNA: TGTGCCAGCAGTTCGGACAGAGTCTACGAGCAGTACTTC; size: few; D: -; J: TRBJ2-7; V: TRBV27
CDR3: CASGRDSSGNTIYF; DNA: TGTGCCAGCGGTCGGGATAGCTCTGGAAACACCATATATTTT; size: -; D: -; J: TRBJ1-3; V: TRBV6-1
CDR3: CASSPTGPNDEQYF; DNA: TGTGCCAGCAGCCCTACGGGGCCTAACGACGAGCAGTACTTC; size: few; D: -; J: TRBJ2-7; V: TRBV7-3
CDR3: CASSEARGLYEQYF; DNA: TGTGCCAGCAGTGAAGCCCGGGGGCTTTACGAGCAGTACTTC; size: many; D: -; J: TRBJ2-7; V: TRBV2
CDR3: CSPRGLAAYTSTDTQYF; DNA: TGCAGCCCCAGGGGACTAGCGGCCTACACGTCCACAGATACGCAGTATTTT; size: -; D: TRBD2; J: TRBJ2-3; V: TRBV20-1
CDR3: CATSARTGGFEKLFF; DNA: TGTGCCACCAGCGCGAGGACAGGGGGCTTTGAAAAACTGTTTTTT; size: -; D: TRBD1; J: TRBJ1-4; V: TRBV15
CDR3: CASSTGQGGYNEQFF; DNA: TGTGCCAGCAGTACCGGGCAGGGAGGTTACAATGAGCAGTTCTTC; size: -; D: -; J: TRBJ2-1; V: TRBV7-9
CDR3: CASSYSTGREAFF; DNA: TGTGCCAGCAGTTACTCGACAGGGCGGGAAGCTTTCTTT; size: -; D: TRBD1; J: TRBJ1-1; V: TRBV6-5
CDR3: CSVEWTVLRTEAFF; DNA: TGCAGCGTCGAATGGACCGTGTTAAGGACTGAAGCTTTCTTT; size: -; D: -; J: TRBJ1-1; V: TRBV29-1
CDR3: CASSLDPASTDTQYF; DNA: TGTGCCAGCAGTTTAGACCCAGCCAGCACAGATACGCAGTATTTT; size: many; D: -; J: TRBJ2-3; V: TRBV6-2/TRBV6-3
CDR3: CASSPQGTYNEQFF; DNA: TGTGCCAGCTCACCCCAGGGGACCTACAATGAGCAGTTCTTC; size: many; D: -; J: TRBJ2-1; V: TRBV18
CDR3: CASSEGLGGGSYNSPLHF; DNA: TGTGCCAGCAGTGAAGGACTCGGGGGTGGCTCCTATAATTCACCCCTCCACTTT; size: -; D: -; J: TRBJ1-6; V: TRBV2
CDR3: CASSTGRGTTTDTQYF; DNA: TGCGCCAGCAGCACCGGCCGCGGGACTACGACAGATACGCAGTATTTT; size: many; D: TRBD2; J: TRBJ2-3; V: TRBV5-1
CDR3: CASSPTGLAGEFTNTQYF; DNA: TGTGCCAGCAGCCCGACCGGACTAGCGGGGGAGTTCACAAATACGCAGTATTTT; size: few; D: TRBD2; J: TRBJ2-3; V: TRBV7-9
CDR3: CASSRGQLIQPQHF; DNA: TGTGCCAGCAGCAGGGGACAGCTCATTCAGCCCCAGCATTTT; size: -; D: TRBD1; J: TRBJ1-5; V: TRBV5-6
CDR3: CANDGTSGANVLTF; DNA: TGTGCCAATGACGGGACGTCTGGGGCCAACGTCCTGACTTTC; size: -; D: -; J: TRBJ2-6; V: TRBV10-3
CDR3: CASSINQGANGYTF; DNA: TGTGCCAGTAGTATAAACCAGGGAGCAAATGGCTACACCTTC; size: -; D: -; J: TRBJ1-2; V: TRBV19
CDR3: CASSVASSGANVLTF; DNA: TGTGCCAGCAGCGTAGCCTCCTCTGGGGCCAACGTCCTGACTTTC; size: -; D: -; J: TRBJ2-6; V: TRBV9